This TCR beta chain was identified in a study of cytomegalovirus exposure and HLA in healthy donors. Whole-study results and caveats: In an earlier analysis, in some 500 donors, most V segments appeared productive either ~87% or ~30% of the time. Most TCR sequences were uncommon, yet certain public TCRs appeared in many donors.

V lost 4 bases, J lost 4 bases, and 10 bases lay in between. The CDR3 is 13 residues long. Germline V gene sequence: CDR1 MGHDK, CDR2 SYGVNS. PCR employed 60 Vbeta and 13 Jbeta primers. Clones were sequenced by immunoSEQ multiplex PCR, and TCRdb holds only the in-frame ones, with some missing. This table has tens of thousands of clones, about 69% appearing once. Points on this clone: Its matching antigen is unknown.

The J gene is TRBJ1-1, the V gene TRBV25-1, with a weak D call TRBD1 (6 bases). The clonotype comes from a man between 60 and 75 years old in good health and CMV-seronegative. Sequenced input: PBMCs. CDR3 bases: TGTGCCAGCAGTGTAACAGGGAGCACTGAAGCTTTCTTT. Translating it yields CASSVTGSTEAFF.